A single sample gave rise to the 32 T cell receptor beta chains below, sequenced in a study of blood T cell repertoires in COVID-19. Method: immunoSEQ multiplex PCR; TCRdb's copy keeps in-frame clones and lacks some. The sample has roughly 180,000 clones; around 76% are singletons. Sample: peripheral blood. These receptors all stem from a woman aged 50 to 60 with active or convalescent COVID-19.

V gene TRBV7-2 combines with J gene TRBJ2-5; 10 nucleotides match TRBD2. Germline V CDR1 and CDR2: SGHTA, FQGNSA. This CDR3 is built from 15 residues. Trimming removed 7 bases from V and 5 bases from J; junction bases left unmatched: 10. The CDR3 reads CASTSEAGGHETQYF. The CDR3 DNA reads as TGTGCCAGCACTTCCGAAGCGGGGGGGCACGAGACCCAGTACTTC.

The chain couples TRBV19 to TRBJ1-5; TRBD1 agrees at 9 bases. Germline trimming cut 5 bases from V and 6 bases from J; bases unmatched to any gene: 2. The CDR3 contains 13 residues. Looked up from germline, CDR1 is LNHDA and CDR2 is SQIVND (reference sequence). CDR3 sequence: CASSQQGAQPQHF. The CDR3, as DNA: TGTGCCAGTAGTCAACAGGGGGCTCAGCCCCAGCATTTT.

CDR3 sequence (DNA): TGCGCCAGCAGCTTACGACTAGCGGGAGTCGATACGCAGTATTTT. Translation: CASSLRLAGVDTQYF. The V call is TRBV5-1, the J call TRBJ2-3; TRBD2 agrees at 12 bases. V lost 2 bases and J lost 6; bases outside the gene matches: 4. This CDR3 comprises 15 residues. Germline loops: CDR1 SGHRS, CDR2 YFSETQ.

V is TRBV18 and J is TRBJ1-2; TRBD1 agrees at 7 bases. Trimming removed 3 bases from V and 3 bases from J; junction bases left unmatched: 10. The CDR3 has 16 amino acids. Germline V gene data show CDR1 as KGHSH and CDR2 as LQKENI. CDR3 residues: CASSPNPGQADYGYTF. The CDR3, as DNA: TGTGCCAGCTCACCGAACCCTGGACAGGCTGACTATGGCTACACCTTC.

J is TRBJ1-1 and V is TRBV7-9; D is perhaps TRBD1 (5 bases). There are 15 residues in the CDR3. V was clipped by 5 bases and J by 4 bases, with 17 bases between them. Germline-derived CDR1 and CDR2 are SEHNR and FQNEAQ (reference sequence). CDR3 DNA sequence: TGTGCCAGCAGCCCAGGGTGGGGCGACGGCACTGAAGCTTTCTTT. Encoded protein: CASSPGWGDGTEAFF.

The V gene is TRBV11-3, the J gene TRBJ1-1, with D uncertain. The length of the CDR3 is 12 residues. The ends were cut back, 5 bases at V and 7 bases at J, with 11 bases in the middle. The V gene's germline CDR1 is SGHNT and CDR2 YENEEA. The CDR3 coding sequence is TGTGCCAGCAGCCAACTCCTTGGTGAAGCTTTCTTT. As protein: CASSQLLGEAFF. Drawing the rest from reference TRBV11-3 and TRBJ1-1, the complete variable domain is EAGVVQSPRYKIIEKKQPVAFWCNPISGHNTLYWYLQNLGQGPELLIRYENEEAVDDSQLPKDRFSAERLKGVDSTLKIQPAELGDSAVYLCASSQLLGEAFFGQGTRLTVV.

The chain joins TRBV18 to TRBJ2-7; TRBD1 aligns across 8 bases. The CDR3 has 16 amino acids. V gave up 3 bases and J gave up 7 bases; unmatched junction bases: 14. Germline CDR1 KGHSH, CDR2 LQKENI. CDR3 in amino acids: CASSPRDRPVANEQYF. CDR3 in DNA: TGTGCCAGCTCACCCCGGGACAGGCCTGTGGCAAATGAGCAGTACTTC.

This clone was found once. This chain connects TRBV2 to TRBJ2-1, with D perhaps matching TRBD2 (5 bases). V was shortened by 1 base and J by 2 bases, with 12 bases between the two germline ends. The CDR3 length is 16 residues. Germline assignment: CDR1 SNHLY and CDR2 FYNNEI. The CDR3 DNA is TGTGCCAGCAGTGAAGAACGTGGGAGAACCTACAATGAGCAGTTCTTC. Protein sequence: CASSEERGRTYNEQFF.

The rearrangement uses TRBV5-4 and TRBJ2-7; the match to TRBD2 covers 7 bases. The ends lost 6 bases at V and 3 bases at J; junction bases unmatched: 6. From germline, CDR1 is SGHNT and CDR2 YYREEE (reference sequence). The CDR3 extends over 13 amino acids. The CDR3 coding sequence is TGTGCCAGCACCAAAGGGGAGGGCTACGAGCAGTACTTC. This encodes CASTKGEGYEQYF.

This clone was recorded only once. CDR3 residues: CATSKELGGYEQYF. In DNA, the CDR3 is TGTGCCACCAGCAAGGAGTTGGGGGGCTACGAGCAGTACTTC. The chain employs TRBV15 and TRBJ2-7, with D tentatively TRBD2 (6 bases). From germline, CDR1 is LNHNV and CDR2 YYDKDF (reference sequence). This CDR3 contains 14 residues. The V end was cut by 4 bases, the J end by 3 bases, with 13 bases between.

The chain carries TRBV9 and TRBJ2-7, with TRBD2 as a possible D gene (7 bases). This CDR3 region has 16 residues. Germline CDR1 SGDLS, CDR2 YYNGEE. The ends were cut back, 3 bases at V and 0 bases at J, with 16 bases in the middle. DNA for the CDR3: TGTGCCAGCAGCGCCCCTGGGGGGGGCGACTCCTACGAGCAGTACTTC. Residues: CASSAPGGGDSYEQYF.

V gene TRBV19 combines with J gene TRBJ2-3, with 7 nucleotides matching TRBD2. Germline assignment: CDR1 LNHDA and CDR2 SQIVND (reference sequence). V lost 3 bases, J lost 2 bases, and 8 bases stayed unmatched. The CDR3 extends over 16 amino acids. This CDR3 reads CASSISGVSPTDTQYF. Here the CDR3 DNA reads TGTGCCAGTAGTATCAGCGGGGTCTCCCCCACAGATACGCAGTATTTT. The variable domain in full, with the rest retrieved from reference TRBV19 and TRBJ2-3, is DGGITQSPKYLFRKEGQNVTLSCEQNLNHDAMYWYRQDPGQGLRLIYYSQIVNDFQKGDIAEGYSVSREKKESFPLTVTSAQKNPTAFYLCASSISGVSPTDTQYFGPGTRLTVL.

This clone was found a few times. The chain recombines TRBV7-3 with TRBJ2-3, with TRBD2 matching over 10 bases. Trimming took 5 bases from V and 4 from J; bases not matched to a gene: 6. This CDR3 is 15 amino acids long. Germline CDR1 SGHTA, CDR2 FQGTGA. The CDR3 nucleotides read TGTGCCAGCAGCCCCCTAGCGGGAGTAGCAGATACGCAGTATTTT. This translates into CASSPLAGVADTQYF.

This clone was found once. V gene TRBV28 combines with J gene TRBJ1-5, with D possibly TRBD1 on 6 matching bases. The V end was cut by 2 bases, the J end by 5 bases, with 7 bases between. This CDR3 contains 13 residues. Looked up from germline, CDR1 is MDHEN and CDR2 is SYDVKM. The chain's CDR3 is CASSLQGYQPQHF. The CDR3 DNA is TGTGCCAGCAGTTTACAGGGGTATCAGCCCCAGCATTTT. Full variable domain (rest looked up from reference TRBV28 and TRBJ1-5): DVKVTQSSRYLVKRTGEKVFLECVQDMDHENMFWYRQDPGLGLRLIYFSYDVKMKEKGDIPEGYSVSREKKERFSLILESASTNQTSMYLCASSLQGYQPQHFGDGTRLSIL.

The genes are TRBV11-3 and TRBJ2-7; TRBD1 is a possible D gene (5 bases). V was shortened by 3 bases and J by 7 bases, with 10 bases between the two germline ends. CDR1 is SGHNT, CDR2 YENEEA, per germline. The length of the CDR3 is 12 residues. CDR3 sequence: CASSLGQGEQYF. DNA of the CDR3: TGTGCCAGCAGCTTGGGTCAGGGTGAGCAGTACTTC. The full variable domain, with the rest looked up from reference TRBV11-3 and TRBJ2-7, is EAGVVQSPRYKIIEKKQPVAFWCNPISGHNTLYWYLQNLGQGPELLIRYENEEAVDDSQLPKDRFSAERLKGVDSTLKIQPAELGDSAVYLCASSLGQGEQYFGPGTRLTVT.

V and J are TRBV5-1 and TRBJ2-3; 8 bases agree with TRBD2. The junction had 6 bases not matched to a gene; V was cut back by 0 bases and J by 12 bases. CDR1 is SGHRS and CDR2 is YFSETQ in the germline V gene. The CDR3 is 13 residues long. CDR3 residues: CASSLAERGRQYF. CDR3 in DNA: TGCGCCAGCAGCTTGGCCGAGCGGGGGCGTCAGTATTTT.

This sequence joins TRBV7-2 and TRBJ1-5, with D uncertain. The CDR3 covers 13 residues. V dropped 3 bases and J dropped 5 bases, with 8 bases sitting between them. Germline CDR1 is SGHTA and CDR2 is FQGNSA. The CDR3, as DNA: TGTGCCAGCAGCTTTGAACGCGATCAGCCCCAGCATTTT. Amino acid sequence: CASSFERDQPQHF.

The chain is built from TRBV7-3 and TRBJ1-6; D gene ambiguous. V dropped 1 base and J dropped 7 bases, with 8 bases sitting between them. In germline, CDR1 is SGHTA, CDR2 FQGTGA. CDR3 size: 14 residues. The CDR3 protein is CASSLNGRNSPLHF. The CDR3 DNA follows: TGTGCCAGCAGCTTAAATGGCAGGAATTCACCCCTCCACTTT.

The chain has TRBV11-3 and TRBJ2-2, with TRBD2 matching over 12 bases. In germline, CDR1 is SGHNT, CDR2 YENEEA. Trimming at V came to 3 bases and at J to 14 bases, leaving 7 bases not matched to a gene. The CDR3 contains 14 residues. The CDR3 DNA reads TGTGCCAGCAGCTTCACTAGCGGGGGGTCCGGCCTGTTTTTT. Protein: CASSFTSGGSGLFF.

In this sample, this clone turned up a few times. Additional DNA sequences in this sample encode the identical CDR3. This chain uses TRBV7-3 with TRBJ1-1; D possibly corresponds to TRBD1 (5 bases). V was trimmed by 5 bases and J by 5 bases, leaving 12 bases between them. Germline CDR1 and CDR2: SGHTA and FQGTGA. This CDR3 has 13 amino acids. This chain's CDR3 is CASSPTGGTEAFF. The DNA of the CDR3 is TGTGCCAGCAGCCCGACGGGGGGGACTGAAGCTTTCTTT.

The gene calls are TRBV7-2 and TRBJ1-1, with 7 nucleotides matching TRBD1. The CDR3 is made up of 15 amino acids. V lost 0 bases, J lost 5 bases, and 6 bases stayed unmatched. Per germline, CDR1 SGHTA and CDR2 FQGNSA. The CDR3 coding sequence is TGTGCCAGCAGCTTAGCGACAGGGAGTGGGACTGAAGCTTTCTTT. It is translated as CASSLATGSGTEAFF.

This chain joins TRBV19 and TRBJ2-7; 7 nucleotides align to TRBD2. After removal of 2 bases from V and 4 bases from J, the junction contained 11 bases not matched to a gene. The length of the CDR3 is 16 residues. CDR1 is LNHDA and CDR2 is SQIVND in the germline V gene (reference sequence). CDR3 bases: TGTGCCAGTAGTATAACTGGGGGGGGACCTACTTACGAGCAGTACTTC. Translated, it gives CASSITGGGPTYEQYF.

This chain connects TRBV4-1 to TRBJ1-6, with D possibly being TRBD1 (6 bases). The V and J ends lost 0 bases and 7 bases respectively, with 10 bases between them. Germline V lookup: CDR1 MGHRA, CDR2 YSYEKL. This CDR3 is built from 15 residues. This CDR3 is CASSQEDSSNSPLHF. In DNA, the CDR3 is TGCGCCAGCAGCCAAGAGGACAGTTCCAATTCACCCCTCCACTTT.

This clone showed up just a few times. The chain combines TRBV28 with TRBJ1-3, with D perhaps matching TRBD1 (5 bases). Germline V lookup: CDR1 MDHEN, CDR2 SYDVKM. The CDR3 spans 13 residues. Trimming pared 7 bases from V and 2 bases from J, leaving 9 bases between. The CDR3 loop reads CASKTGAGNTIYF. Written as DNA, the CDR3 is TGTGCCAGCAAGACGGGGGCTGGAAACACCATATATTTT.

There are many counts of this clone. The CDR3 bases are TGTGCCAGCAGTTACGACAGGGACTATGGCTACACCTTC. Translation: CASSYDRDYGYTF. This chain uses TRBV6-5 with TRBJ1-2; TRBD1 matches 7 bases. Per the germline V gene, CDR1 is MNHEY and CDR2 is SVGAGI. The CDR3 spans 13 residues. J gave up 3 bases and V 2 bases, and 0 bases lay outside the gene matches.

This chain joins TRBV7-9 and TRBJ2-7, with D perhaps matching TRBD1 (5 bases). Trimming removed 2 bases at V and 0 bases at J, with 11 bases between. The CDR3 spans 15 residues. CDR1 is SEHNR, CDR2 FQNEAQ, per germline (reference sequence). CDR3 sequence: CASSLYAGPSYEQYF. In DNA form, the CDR3 reads TGTGCCAGCAGCTTATATGCAGGGCCCTCCTACGAGCAGTACTTC.

J is TRBJ1-1 and V is TRBV28; 7 positions agree with TRBD1. Germline trimming cut 7 bases from V and 8 bases from J; bases unmatched to any gene: 1. Looked up from germline, CDR1 is MDHEN and CDR2 is SYDVKM. CDR3 length: 10 residues. The CDR3 DNA follows: TGTGCCAGCAAGGACAGGGAAGCTTTCTTT. Protein: CASKDREAFF.

The V gene is TRBV7-8, the J gene TRBJ1-3; D is unclear. From germline, CDR1 is SGHVS and CDR2 FQNEAQ. The CDR3 runs to 16 residues. The V end was cut by 1 base, the J end by 0 bases, with 10 bases between. The DNA for the CDR3 is TGTGCCAGCAGCTTAGTCGGGTCCCCCTCTGGAAACACCATATATTTT. Protein: CASSLVGSPSGNTIYF.

V gene TRBV24-1 combines with J gene TRBJ2-2, with TRBD2 as a possible D gene (6 bases). This CDR3 region has 16 residues. Germline V lookup: CDR1 KGHDR, CDR2 SFDVKD. The germline V and J ends were trimmed by 7 bases and 4 bases, with 18 bases remaining between them. The CDR3 is CATRSSEGRSTGELFF. The CDR3 DNA is TGTGCCACCAGGAGCTCGGAGGGCCGGAGCACCGGGGAGCTGTTTTTT.

This clone was detected a few times. This sequence joins TRBV7-9 and TRBJ2-3; D might be TRBD1 (7 bases). The CDR3 consists of 15 residues. Between the trimmed V and J ends, which lost 7 bases and 5 bases, there was a span of 19 bases. The germline V gene has CDR1 SEHNR and CDR2 FQNEAQ (reference sequence). CDR3 sequence (DNA): TGTGCCAGCACCCCGGCAGGGGGGCCAGGAGATACGCAGTATTTT. Its translation is CASTPAGGPGDTQYF.

This chain uses TRBV19 with TRBJ2-2; 8 bases match TRBD1. Germline CDR1 is LNHDA and CDR2 is SQIVND (reference sequence). The junction had 8 bases not matched to a gene; V was cut back by 4 bases and J by 4 bases. This CDR3 is 16 amino acids long. CDR3 region: CASSRAAGGVTGELFF. The DNA for the CDR3 is TGTGCCAGTAGTAGGGCCGCAGGGGGCGTCACCGGGGAGCTGTTTTTT.

The chain has TRBV9 and TRBJ1-1, with D tentatively TRBD1 (5 bases). This CDR3 is built from 16 residues. Germline loops: CDR1 SGDLS, CDR2 YYNGEE. Trimming took 0 bases from V and 1 from J, leaving 13 bases between them. DNA for the CDR3: TGTGCCAGCAGCGTAGGGGACTCTGGGGGGAACACTGAAGCTTTCTTT. It is translated as CASSVGDSGGNTEAFF.